The 30 T cell receptor beta chains below come from one sample, sequenced in a study of T-cell memory formation after mild COVID-19 listed by TCRdb under 2021. Preparation of the library involved 5' RACE. Sequencer: Illumina NovaSeq 6000. TCRdb took the public reads, trimmed them with fastp at Q25, ran MiXCR for clone calling and kept in-frame beta chains. CDR3 protein sequences are deduplicated, and each keeps its most common genes and DNA. This sample has roughly 40,000 distinct CDR3 sequences in its table, and 6% to 7% of those were observed once. About 0.8% of the sample rests with the top ten. Sequencing input: PBMCs or a T cell subset sorted from them (not recorded which). These receptors all stem from an adult who had mild COVID-19 (a few samples of this study predate the infection). The sample titles of this study are shuffled in the database, so cell type and time point are left out.

The chain is built from TRBV20-1 and TRBJ1-2; D might be TRBD1 (5 bases). The CDR3 covers 14 residues. CDR1 and CDR2 from the germline V gene are DFQATT and SNEGSKA (reference sequence). The V gene lost 0 bases and the J gene lost 2 bases, with 10 bases spanning the gap. In DNA form, the CDR3 reads TGCAGTGCTAGAGATCCGCCAGGGAACTATGGCTACACCTTC. This codes for CSARDPPGNYGYTF.

This clonotype was detected ten times or more. V gene TRBV5-1 combines with J gene TRBJ2-1, with 7 positions matching TRBD1. Germline V CDR1 and CDR2: SGHRS, YFSETQ. The CDR3 consists of 17 residues. Trimming cost V 0 bases and J 6 bases; bases outside gene matches: 12. The CDR3: CASSLGHRDSSVNEQFF. CDR3 nucleotides: TGCGCCAGCAGCTTGGGCCACCGGGACAGTTCGGTCAATGAGCAGTTCTTC.

Only a few counts were recorded for this clonotype. This chain joins TRBV6-2 or TRBV6-3 and TRBJ2-1; 11 bases fit TRBD2. The V gene end was trimmed by 6 bases and the J gene end by 8 bases; junction bases not matched to a gene: 9. Germline values: CDR1 MNHEY, CDR2 SVGEGT. The CDR3 has 15 amino acids. The CDR3 DNA reads as TGTGCCAGCAGCCTTACTAGCGGGAGTGGGGATGAGCAGTTCTTC. It codes for CASSLTSGSGDEQFF.

This chain links TRBV6-6 with TRBJ1-2; D is uncertain. Deletions cut 2 bases from V and 6 bases from J, with 1 base between. CDR3 length: 10 amino acids. The germline CDR1 and CDR2 sequences are MNHNY and SVGAGI (reference sequence). The CDR3 region is CASSYDGYTF. DNA for the CDR3: TGTGCCAGCAGTTACGATGGCTACACCTTC.

This clonotype was seen more than once but under ten times. The chain carries TRBV6-6 and TRBJ1-4; 7 bases are a match to TRBD1. The V gene's germline CDR1 is MNHNY and CDR2 SVGAGI (reference sequence). The CDR3 runs to 14 residues. V gave up 2 bases and J gave up 6 bases; unmatched junction bases: 3. The CDR3 loop is CASSYDRADEKLFF. The DNA for the CDR3 is TGTGCCAGCAGTTACGACAGGGCCGATGAAAAACTGTTTTTT.

This clonotype was recorded a few times. This sequence joins TRBV12-3 or TRBV12-4 and TRBJ2-2, with no clear D. The CDR3 has 16 residues. Trimming removed 3 bases at V and 3 bases at J, with 14 bases between. In DNA form, the CDR3 reads TGTGCCAGCAGTTTCGTACGACCGATGGACACCGGGGAGCTGTTTTTT. Protein sequence: CASSFVRPMDTGELFF.

This clonotype has ten or more counts. J is TRBJ1-1 and V is TRBV24-1; 7 bases match TRBD1. V was pared by 3 bases and J by 3 bases, with 6 bases of the junction left unmatched. The CDR3 runs to 15 residues. Germline lookup yields CDR1 KGHDR and CDR2 SFDVKD. Here the CDR3 reads CATSDATTGDTEAFF. The CDR3 DNA sequence: TGTGCCACCAGTGATGCGACAACAGGGGACACTGAAGCTTTCTTT.

The chain carries TRBV7-3 and TRBJ1-1; no definite D call. Trimming took 1 base from V and 8 from J, leaving 11 bases between them. The CDR3 covers 13 residues. The germline gives CDR1 SGHTA, CDR2 FQGTGA. The CDR3 nucleotides are TGTGCCAGCAGCTTAAATGTGGCGTCGGAAGCTTTCTTT. It encodes CASSLNVASEAFF.

This clonotype has just a few counts. Germline and junction disagree at one end, which may indicate a read error. The V and J genes are TRBV6-6 and TRBJ2-1; TRBD2 might be the D (6 bases). The CDR3 spans 13 residues. Looked up from germline, CDR1 is MNHNY and CDR2 is SVGAGI (reference sequence). CDR3 bases: TGTGCCAGCAGTTACGCCCGGGACTCCGGGGTGCTCTTC. Translation gives CASSYARDSGVLF.

This clonotype has a count of ten or more. V usage is TRBV6-5 and J usage is TRBJ2-1; no firm D call. Germline V gives CDR1 MNHEY, CDR2 SVGAGI. Trimming took 5 bases from V and 6 from J, leaving 11 bases between them. The length of the CDR3 is 13 residues. CDR3 sequence (DNA): TGTGCCAGCAGTAGGGAAGTAGGCAATGAGCAGTTCTTC. Its translation: CASSREVGNEQFF.

This clonotype has only a few counts. The rearrangement links TRBV19 to TRBJ1-6; maybe TRBD1 (6 bases). From germline, CDR1 is LNHDA and CDR2 SQIVND (reference sequence). This CDR3 is 16 amino acids long. Trimming left V 5 bases short and J 8 bases short, with 19 bases between. As DNA, the CDR3 is TGTGCCAGTAGTCCAGGGACAAGTAGGAGAGATTCACCCCTCCACTTT. Amino acid sequence: CASSPGTSRRDSPLHF.

This clonotype was counted many times. CDR3 region: CASSEGWETQYF. The CDR3 DNA is TGTGCCAGCAGTGAAGGATGGGAGACCCAGTACTTC. The V call is TRBV6-1, the J call TRBJ2-5; D remains unclear. The CDR3 has 12 residues. The V end was cut by 1 base, the J end by 5 bases, with 5 bases between. The germline CDR1 and CDR2 sequences are MNHNS and SASEGT.

The rearrangement joins TRBV27 to TRBJ2-7, with 9 bases aligning to TRBD2. With 1 base clipped from V and 5 bases from J, the junction kept 6 bases outside the gene matches. Germline V gene data show CDR1 as MNHEY and CDR2 as SMNVEV (reference sequence). CDR3 size: 15 residues. The CDR3 region is CASSLWAGGRNEQYF. In nucleotides, the CDR3 is TGTGCCAGCAGTTTATGGGCGGGGGGGCGAAACGAGCAGTACTTC.

Comments on this clonotype: Being one base from a much bigger clone, this may be a read error. The chain combines TRBV6-5 with TRBJ2-3, with D possibly TRBD2 on 6 matching bases. The germline CDR1 and CDR2 sequences are MNHEY and SVGAGI. V dropped 6 bases and J dropped 1 base, with 14 bases sitting between them. This CDR3 has 15 residues. The CDR3 DNA sequence: TGTGCCAGCAGCCAGAGGGAGGTTCGCACAGATACGCAGTATTTT. This codes for CASSQREVRTDTQYF.

This clonotype was recorded a few times. V is TRBV30 and J is TRBJ1-2; a weak D match, TRBD1 (5 bases). The CDR3 sequence is 13 residues long. Germline V gene data show CDR1 as GTSNPN and CDR2 as SVGIG (reference sequence). Deletions cut 4 bases from V and 8 bases from J, with 17 bases between. This CDR3 reads CAWMHGGLGGYTF. DNA for the CDR3: TGTGCCTGGATGCATGGGGGTTTGGGAGGCTACACCTTC.

This clonotype was seen many times. The chain links TRBV19 to TRBJ2-2, with no clear D. Trimming took off 3 bases at V and 5 bases at J, with 4 bases between the two ends. The CDR3 sequence is 12 residues long. Germline loops: CDR1 LNHDA, CDR2 SQIVND (reference sequence). The CDR3 DNA follows: TGTGCCAGTAGTATCGGGACCGGGGAGCTGTTTTTT. Amino acids: CASSIGTGELFF.

The chain carries TRBV12-3 or TRBV12-4 and TRBJ2-1, with TRBD2 identical over 8 bases. V trimming: 3 bases; J trimming: 7 bases; junction bases outside the gene matches: 8. This CDR3 has 15 amino acids. The CDR3 coding sequence is TGTGCCAGCAGTTTCGCGGGGGGATCAAGGAATGAGCAGTTCTTC. As protein: CASSFAGGSRNEQFF.

This chain uses TRBV25-1 with TRBJ2-3, with unresolved D. This CDR3 region has 14 residues. V lost 1 base and J lost 2, with 7 bases in between. Looked up from germline, CDR1 is MGHDK and CDR2 is SYGVNS. CDR3 sequence: CASSEFANTDTQYF. As DNA, the CDR3 is TGTGCCAGCAGTGAATTCGCTAACACAGATACGCAGTATTTT.

The chain joins TRBV5-1 to TRBJ1-2; D gene unclear. The CDR3 length is 16 residues. Per the germline V gene, CDR1 is SGHRS and CDR2 is YFSETQ. Trimming took off 0 bases at V and 4 bases at J, with 16 bases between the two ends. CDR3 region: CASSLVVSLGSYGYTF. In nucleotides, the CDR3 is TGCGCCAGCAGCTTGGTCGTCAGCCTCGGATCCTATGGCTACACCTTC.

The V gene is TRBV2, the J gene TRBJ2-3, with D unclear. CDR3 size: 12 residues. Trimming left V 4 bases short and J 2 bases short, with 4 bases between. Germline values: CDR1 SNHLY, CDR2 FYNNEI. CDR3 coding DNA: TGTGCCAGCAGTGCCAACACAGATACGCAGTATTTT. It codes for CASSANTDTQYF.

This clonotype was seen more than once but under ten times. The gene calls are TRBV7-3 and TRBJ2-6; maybe TRBD1 (6 bases). V lost 1 base to trimming and J lost 0 bases, with 10 bases between them. Germline CDR1 SGHTA, CDR2 FQGTGA. The CDR3 totals 17 residues. CDR3 residues: CASSLIGGLSGANVLTF. The CDR3 bases are TGTGCCAGCAGCTTAATAGGGGGTCTCTCTGGGGCCAACGTCCTGACTTTC. Variable domain in full (rest from reference TRBV7-3 and TRBJ2-6): GAGVSQTPSNKVTEKGKYVELRCDPISGHTALYWYRQSLGQGPEFLIYFQGTGAADDSGLPNDRFFAVRPEGSVSTLKIQRTERGDSAVYLCASSLIGGLSGANVLTFGAGSRLTVL.

On this clonotype itself: Since a much larger clone is just one base distant, this may be a read error. This chain connects TRBV12-3 or TRBV12-4 to TRBJ2-3; unclear D gene. V lost 5 bases, J lost 5 bases, and 11 bases lay in between. This CDR3 has 13 residues. The CDR3 sequence: CASSQLQRDTQYF. In DNA, the CDR3 is TGTGCCAGCAGTCAGCTTCAGCGAGATACGCAGTATTTT.

This clonotype was detected many times. V usage is TRBV3-1 and J usage is TRBJ1-1; TRBD1 matches at 8 bases. This CDR3 contains 13 residues. Germline V gene sequence: CDR1 LGHDT, CDR2 YNNKEL (reference sequence). V was pared by 4 bases and J by 5 bases, with 3 bases of the junction left unmatched. The CDR3 bases are TGTGCCAGCAGCCCGACAGGGGAGACTGAAGCTTTCTTT. This sequence encodes CASSPTGETEAFF.

There are a few counts of this clonotype. CDR3 loop: CASSLQREETQYF. The CDR3, as DNA: TGTGCCAGCAGCCTCCAGAGAGAAGAGACCCAGTACTTC. The genes are TRBV7-3 and TRBJ2-5; D gene uncertain. There are 13 residues in the CDR3. Trimming pared 5 bases from V and 3 bases from J, leaving 10 bases between. Germline CDR1 and CDR2: SGHTA and FQGTGA. Complete variable domain (other parts from reference TRBV7-3 and TRBJ2-5): GAGVSQTPSNKVTEKGKYVELRCDPISGHTALYWYRQSLGQGPEFLIYFQGTGAADDSGLPNDRFFAVRPEGSVSTLKIQRTERGDSAVYLCASSLQREETQYFGPGTRLLVL.

The sample holds a few counts of this clonotype. The chain recombines TRBV12-3 or TRBV12-4 with TRBJ1-2, with D perhaps TRBD1 (5 bases). This CDR3 has 13 amino acids. V was shortened by 8 bases and J by 8 bases, with 18 bases between the two germline ends. DNA of the CDR3: TGTGCCAGCGGTTCCACCCAGGGTCAAGGCTACACCTTC. Translation gives CASGSTQGQGYTF.

There are many counts of this clonotype. The chain carries TRBV9 and TRBJ2-1; 11 bases map to TRBD1. The germline CDR1 and CDR2 sequences are SGDLS and YYNGEE. Trimming took 3 bases from V and 9 from J; bases not matched to a gene: 8. The CDR3 totals 15 residues. This CDR3 is CASSGGTGGTVEQFF. CDR3 nucleotides: TGTGCCAGCAGCGGGGGGACAGGGGGTACGGTTGAGCAGTTCTTC.

This clonotype occurred many times. The chain combines TRBV4-1 with TRBJ1-1; D perhaps matches TRBD1 (5 bases). Trimming pared 2 bases from V and 4 bases from J, leaving 17 bases between. Germline-derived CDR1 and CDR2 are MGHRA and YSYEKL. CDR3 length equals 16 residues. The CDR3 nucleotides read TGCGCCAGCAGCCAATCGGGACGGGGATTCGTCACTGAAGCTTTCTTT. This gives the protein CASSQSGRGFVTEAFF.

This clonotype was seen a handful of times. The chain joins TRBV7-3 to TRBJ2-3, with 8 bases that match TRBD1. Germline trimming cut 5 bases from V and 6 bases from J; bases unmatched to any gene: 10. Germline V lookup: CDR1 SGHTA, CDR2 FQGTGA. The CDR3 consists of 15 residues. This CDR3 reads CASSLGQAPPDTQYF. As DNA, the CDR3 is TGTGCCAGCAGCCTGGGACAGGCGCCTCCGGATACGCAGTATTTT.

At least ten counts were recorded for this clonotype. The chain is built from TRBV7-9 and TRBJ1-2; TRBD1 is a possible D gene (5 bases). The CDR3 length is 15 residues. V dropped 1 base and J dropped 2 bases, with 11 bases sitting between them. Germline values: CDR1 SEHNR, CDR2 FQNEAQ (reference sequence). In nucleotides, the CDR3 is TGTGCCAGCAGCTTAGAATCCAGGGCCAACTATGGCTACACCTTC. This codes for CASSLESRANYGYTF.

Many counts were recorded for this clonotype. The chain joins TRBV6-5 to TRBJ1-5; no firm D call. V was cut by 5 bases and J by 0 bases, with 11 bases left in between. The CDR3 totals 15 residues. Germline CDR1 reads MNHEY; CDR2 reads SVGAGI. The CDR3 loop is CASSRRGNSNQPQHF. The CDR3 region has the DNA TGTGCCAGCAGTCGCCGTGGGAATAGCAATCAGCCCCAGCATTTT.